Shown below are 10 T cell receptor beta chains from a single sample sequenced in a study of technical replicates of blood from four donors. TCRdb keeps only in-frame clones here, not all; method: immunoSEQ multiplex PCR. The data hold about 76,000 clones, with 80% to 90% observed a single time. Input material: PBMCs. The origin of the receptors is a human donor in good health. Some clones in this sample may be carry-over from other donors' samples.

The rearrangement links TRBV5-1 to TRBJ2-5; 7 bases line up with TRBD2. CDR3 length equals 13 residues. The germline V gene has CDR1 SGHRS and CDR2 YFSETQ. V lost 5 bases and J lost 2; bases outside the gene matches: 3. The CDR3 DNA reads as TGCGCCAGCAGGGCGGGACTACAAGAGACCCAGTACTTC. It encodes CASRAGLQETQYF. Filled out from reference TRBV5-1 and TRBJ2-5, the complete variable domain reads KAGVTQTPRYLIKTRGQQVTLSCSPISGHRSVSWYQQTPGQGLQFLFEYFSETQRNKGNFPGRFSGRQFSNSRSEMNVSTLELGDSALYLCASRAGLQETQYFGPGTRLLVL.

The rearrangement links TRBV19 to TRBJ1-2, with 7 bases identical to TRBD1. Germline-derived CDR1 and CDR2 are LNHDA and SQIVND (reference sequence). The V and J ends lost 6 bases and 3 bases, in that order; junction bases with no gene match: 4. The CDR3 has 13 amino acids. CDR3 in amino acids: CASRTDRDYGYTF. The DNA of the CDR3 is TGTGCCAGTAGGACCGACAGGGACTATGGCTACACCTTC.

The chain employs TRBV18 and TRBJ2-1, with D hard to call. The CDR3 consists of 13 residues. With 2 bases removed from V and 10 bases from J, the gap between germline ends came to 12 bases. CDR1 and CDR2 from the germline V gene are KGHSH and LQKENI. CDR3 sequence reads: CASSPRQPREQFF. CDR3 coding DNA: TGTGCCAGCTCACCAAGGCAGCCCAGGGAGCAGTTCTTC.

The count of this clone is one. The chain recombines TRBV6-5 with TRBJ2-3, with TRBD2 matching 8 bases. This CDR3 is 15 amino acids long. The trim removed 7 bases at V and 4 bases at J, leaving 10 bases unmatched. Per germline, CDR1 MNHEY and CDR2 SVGAGI. CDR3 in DNA: TGTGCCAGCAATCTACGGGGGGGAAGAGCAGATACGCAGTATTTT. Its translation: CASNLRGGRADTQYF.

The V gene is TRBV7-2, the J gene TRBJ1-6; 7 bases are shared with TRBD1. This CDR3 contains 15 residues. Germline CDR1 is SGHTA and CDR2 is FQGNSA. Losses at the gene ends were 5 bases for V and 8 bases for J; bases not matched to a gene: 9. CDR3 DNA sequence: TGTGCCAGCAGCCCAGAGGGACAGCGTTATTCACCCCTCCACTTT. It yields the protein CASSPEGQRYSPLHF.

V usage is TRBV4-3 and J usage is TRBJ1-2; 7 nucleotides agree with TRBD1. This CDR3 is 15 amino acids long. CDR1 and CDR2 from the germline V gene are LGHNA and YSLEER. J was trimmed by 0 bases and V by 4 bases; bases with no gene match: 5. CDR3 DNA: TGCGCCAGCAGCCCGGACAGGACTTCTAACTATGGCTACACCTTC. Amino acid sequence: CASSPDRTSNYGYTF.

This clone appeared once. This chain joins TRBV7-8 and TRBJ2-1; 8 bases are shared with TRBD2. With V trimmed by 9 bases and J by 0 bases, 10 bases remained unmatched. The CDR3 is 16 residues long. Germline V gives CDR1 SGHVS, CDR2 FQNEAQ. CDR3 bases: TGTGCCAGAACTACTAGCGGAGGGAGCTCCTACAATGAGCAGTTCTTC. Its protein product is CARTTSGGSSYNEQFF. Full variable domain (outside the CDR3, taken from reference TRBV7-8 and TRBJ2-1): GAGVSQSPRYKVAKRGQDVALRCDPISGHVSLFWYQQALGQGPEFLTYFQNEAQLDKSGLPSDRFFAERPEGSVSTLKIQRTQQEDSAVYLCARTTSGGSSYNEQFFGPGTRLTVL.

This rearrangement joins TRBV9 to TRBJ2-3, with 7 positions matching TRBD2. This CDR3 spans 15 amino acids. Germline V gene data show CDR1 as SGDLS and CDR2 as YYNGEE. Trimming at V came to 0 bases and at J to 2 bases, leaving 3 bases not matched to a gene. CDR3 sequence: CASSVEAGTTDTQYF. DNA for the CDR3: TGTGCCAGCAGCGTAGAAGCGGGGACCACAGATACGCAGTATTTT.

This sequence joins TRBV5-1 and TRBJ2-5, with TRBD2 as a possible D gene (6 bases). Germline V gene data show CDR1 as SGHRS and CDR2 as YFSETQ. The germline V and J ends were trimmed by 7 bases and 4 bases, with 14 bases remaining between them. The CDR3 is made up of 13 amino acids. Written as DNA, the CDR3 is TGCGCCAGCGGGCTCGGGAGCGGAGAGACCCAGTACTTC. Translation gives CASGLGSGETQYF.

This clone occurred once. The chain recombines TRBV18 with TRBJ1-2, with 11 positions matching TRBD1. Germline V gene sequence: CDR1 KGHSH, CDR2 LQKENI. There are 15 residues in the CDR3. V lost 6 bases, J lost 3 bases, and 6 bases stayed unmatched. Here the CDR3 reads CASSPTDRGHYGYTF. CDR3 nucleotides: TGTGCCAGCTCCCCAACGGACAGGGGGCACTATGGCTACACCTTC.